The rows below give T cell receptor beta chains drawn from one sample of a study of blood T cell repertoires in COVID-19. Some clones are missing from TCRdb's copy, which holds only in-frame ones; the method was immunoSEQ multiplex PCR. The sample consists of under 400,000 clones, around nine tenths of them appearing once. Input material: PBMCs or T cells enriched from blood (not recorded which). The receptors derive from a woman between 25 and 40 years old who had been exposed to COVID-19. Each CDR3 is given with its conserved first and last residue. A D gene is named only where the DNA matches it firmly. Some rows have no size entry. The others give once, few or many, or a class for an expanded clone.

clone size	V gene	D gene	J gene	CDR3 DNA	CDR3 protein
NA	TRBV28	NA	TRBJ1-1	TGTGCCAGCAGCCACCCCTGGGACACAGTTTGGACGAACACTGAAGCTTTCTTT	CASSHPWDTVWTNTEAFF
NA	TRBV19	TRBD1	TRBJ1-2	TGTGCCAGTAGTATGGACAGGGTATATGGCTACACCTTC	CASSMDRVYGYTF
NA	TRBV10-2	NA	TRBJ1-1	TGCGCCAGCAGTGAAGGTCTGGGGCGGACGAACACTGAAGCTTTCTTT	CASSEGLGRTNTEAFF
NA	TRBV5-1	NA	TRBJ2-7	TGCGCCAGCAGCCCCCTCTCCCTCAGCTCCTACGAGCAGTACTTC	CASSPLSLSSYEQYF
NA	TRBV6-2/TRBV6-3	TRBD1	TRBJ2-4	TGTGCCAGCAGTACGCCTGACAGGGGGAACATTCAGTACTTC	CASSTPDRGNIQYF
NA	TRBV29-1	NA	TRBJ2-2	TGCAGCGTTGTAGGAGGGAGTGGCACCGGGGAGCTGTTTTTT	CSVVGGSGTGELFF
NA	TRBV6-2/TRBV6-3	NA	TRBJ2-5	TGTGCCAGCAGTTATTGGGGCGGAACCCAAGAGACCCAGTACTTC	CASSYWGGTQETQYF
NA	TRBV5-4	TRBD2	TRBJ2-7	TGTGCCAGCAGCTTGGCGGGAGGTGTCTACGAGCAGTACTTC	CASSLAGGVYEQYF
NA	TRBV5-1	TRBD2	TRBJ2-7	TGCGCCAGCAGCTTGGCCGGGACTAGCGGGATCGGGTCCTACGAGCAGTACTTC	CASSLAGTSGIGSYEQYF
NA	TRBV19	TRBD2	TRBJ2-2	TGTGCCAGTAAGGAGGGCCCAACTAGCGGGAGTATCACCGGGGAGCTGTTTTTT	CASKEGPTSGSITGELFF
NA	TRBV30	TRBD2	TRBJ2-6	TGTGCCTGGAGTGTTAAAGCGGGAGGGCCTTCTGGGGCCAACGTCCTGACTTTC	CAWSVKAGGPSGANVLTF
NA	TRBV5-6	TRBD2	TRBJ2-7	TGTGCCAGCAGCTTGACTAGCGGATTAACCTACGAGCAGTACTTC	CASSLTSGLTYEQYF
NA	TRBV12-5	TRBD1	TRBJ1-5	TGTGCTAGTGGCCCCGACAGGGTTGGAAATCAGCCCCAGCATTTT	CASGPDRVGNQPQHF
NA	TRBV28	TRBD1	TRBJ1-5	TGTGCCAGCAGTACAGGGGTGGCCAATCAGCCCCAGCATTTT	CASSTGVANQPQHF
NA	TRBV27	TRBD2	TRBJ2-7	TGTGCCAGCAGTTTATCGGGGCCGGGGGGGTACGAGCAGTACTTC	CASSLSGPGGYEQYF
NA	TRBV10-3	NA	TRBJ2-7	TGTGCCATCAGTGAGCCGAGCTCCTACGAGCAGTACTTC	CAISEPSSYEQYF
NA	TRBV18	TRBD1	TRBJ2-7	TGTGCCAGCTCACCCCACGTAGGGACAGGGGGCGACGAGCAGTACTTC	CASSPHVGTGGDEQYF
NA	TRBV2	NA	TRBJ2-1	TGTGCCAGCAGTGTGAGCGAGGGCTACAATGAGCAGTTCTTC	CASSVSEGYNEQFF
NA	TRBV14	NA	TRBJ1-1	TGTGCCAGCAGCCAAGCGACAGCGGGGACTGAAGCTTTCTTT	CASSQATAGTEAFF
NA	TRBV28	NA	TRBJ1-3	TGTGCCAGCAGTTCTCCGACGGGAAGAAACACCATATATTTT	CASSSPTGRNTIYF
NA	TRBV12-3/TRBV12-4	NA	TRBJ2-1	TGTGCCAGCATGGAACAGAATGAGCAGTTCTTC	CASMEQNEQFF
NA	TRBV10-3	NA	TRBJ1-1	TGTGCCATCAGTGAGTCTCCCGGGACACAGGAGAACACTGAAGCTTTCTTT	CAISESPGTQENTEAFF
few	TRBV19	TRBD1	TRBJ1-1	TGTGCCAGTAGTTCGACAGGGTTCGCCACTGAAGCTTTCTTT	CASSSTGFATEAFF
few	TRBV10-1	TRBD1	TRBJ1-6	TGCGCCAGCAGTGAGTCGCGGGACAGGCTGAGCTCCTATAATTCACCCCTCCACTTT	CASSESRDRLSSYNSPLHF
NA	TRBV29-1	NA	TRBJ1-2	TGCAGCGCCCGACAGCCTAACTATGGCTACACCTTC	CSARQPNYGYTF
NA	TRBV11-2	TRBD2	TRBJ2-1	TGTGCCAGCAGCTTATCGGGAGGGCTCGGAGGGTACAATGAGCAGTTCTTC	CASSLSGGLGGYNEQFF
NA	TRBV29-1	NA	TRBJ2-1	TGCAGCGTTGAGGCGGGCATCAGGAGCTCCTACAATGAGCAGTTCTTC	CSVEAGIRSSYNEQFF
NA	TRBV28	TRBD1	TRBJ1-5	TGTGCCAGCAGCGACAGGGGTGGAAACAATCAGCCCCAGCATTTT	CASSDRGGNNQPQHF
NA	TRBV5-1	NA	TRBJ1-1	TGCGCCAGCAGCTGGGAGCTCGGGGTCACTGAAGCTTTCTTT	CASSWELGVTEAFF
NA	TRBV12-3/TRBV12-4	NA	TRBJ2-7	TGTGCCAGCAGCCAGGCCGCCTCCTACGAGCAGTACTTC	CASSQAASYEQYF
NA	TRBV2	NA	TRBJ1-3	TGTGCCAGCAGTACAGGGTCGAACTCTGGAAACACCATATATTTT	CASSTGSNSGNTIYF
NA	TRBV28	NA	TRBJ1-2	TGTGCCAGCAAGGCCGGGGGCTATGGCTACACCTTC	CASKAGGYGYTF
NA	TRBV21-1	NA	TRBJ2-3	TGTGCCAGCAGCAAAGACTACCGCACAGATACGCAGTATTTT	CASSKDYRTDTQYF
NA	TRBV28	NA	TRBJ2-1	TGTGCCAGCAGAACCACTACCTCCTACAATGAGCAGTTCTTC	CASRTTTSYNEQFF
NA	TRBV6-5	TRBD2	TRBJ2-1	TGTGCCAGCAGTTACCCGGGACTAGGGAGCTACAATGAGCAGTTCTTC	CASSYPGLGSYNEQFF
NA	TRBV27	TRBD2	TRBJ2-7	TGTGCCAGCAGTTTATTAGGTAGCGGGAGTAGATACGAGCAGTACTTC	CASSLLGSGSRYEQYF
NA	TRBV27	TRBD2	TRBJ2-1	TGTGCCAGCAGTTTGGGACTAGCGGGGAATGAGCAGTTCTTC	CASSLGLAGNEQFF
NA	TRBV6-2/TRBV6-3	NA	TRBJ1-6	TGTGCCAGCAGTTCCACGCAGGGGTCAAATTCACCCCTCCACTTT	CASSSTQGSNSPLHF
NA	TRBV2	NA	TRBJ1-2	TGTGCCAGCATACAGGGTAAAGTGGGCTATGGCTACACCTTC	CASIQGKVGYGYTF
NA	TRBV28	TRBD1	TRBJ1-4	TGTGCCAGCAGTAAACAGGGGGCTAATGAAAAACTGTTTTTT	CASSKQGANEKLFF
once	TRBV15	NA	TRBJ1-3	TGTGCCACCAGCAGAACAGGACAGTCGGGGTTAATAAACACCATATATTTT	CATSRTGQSGLINTIYF